These 21 T cell receptor beta chains were sequenced from one sample in a study of response to subunit inactivated influenza vaccine. TCRdb re-called the RT-PCR reads through MiXCR, storing one row per CDR3 protein. Of roughly 710,000 distinct CDR3 sequences in the sample, less than 15% were seen once. The sequencing here drew on PBMCs from blood, taken approximately 15 days before vaccination. All receptors come from a man aged 50-59 years who received an inactivated influenza vaccine.

The chain uses TRBV12-3 or TRBV12-4 and TRBJ2-3; D call uncertain. The CDR3 runs to 15 residues. Trimming removed 6 bases at V and 0 bases at J, with 13 bases between. The CDR3, as DNA: TGTGCCAGCAGACACACCGGATCTAGCACAGATACGCAGTATTTT. This gives the protein CASRHTGSSTDTQYF.

This clonotype was counted between two and nine times. V is TRBV4-2 and J is TRBJ1-5; no definite D call. V was shortened by 1 base and J by 10 bases, with 11 bases between the two germline ends. There are 13 residues in the CDR3. The germline V gene has CDR1 LGHNA and CDR2 YNFKEQ. In DNA form, the CDR3 reads TGTGCCAGCAGCCAAGTAGGGCTCTCCCCCCAGCATTTT. Amino acid sequence: CASSQVGLSPQHF.

The chain uses TRBV20-1 and TRBJ2-3; D ambiguous. Trimming took 3 bases from V and 6 from J, leaving 13 bases between them. The CDR3 consists of 13 residues. Germline V gene data show CDR1 as DFQATT and CDR2 as SNEGSKA (reference sequence). The CDR3 coding sequence is TGCAGTGCTAGTCTTGGTTCGGCGGATACGCAGTATTTT. It encodes CSASLGSADTQYF.

This clonotype appeared a few times. The gene calls are TRBV4-2 and TRBJ1-3; a possible D gene is TRBD1 (5 bases). This CDR3 is built from 18 residues. CDR1 and CDR2 from the germline V gene are LGHNA and YNFKEQ. V shed 0 bases and J shed 2 bases, with 17 bases lying between them. The CDR3 spells CASSQDLGAGRAGNTIYF. The DNA for the CDR3 is TGTGCCAGCAGCCAAGATCTTGGGGCGGGACGAGCTGGAAACACCATATATTTT.

In this sample, this clonotype turned up a few times. The V and J genes are TRBV30 and TRBJ1-1; possible D gene TRBD1, 5 bases. V was trimmed by 1 base and J by 0 bases, leaving 9 bases between them. CDR3 length equals 14 residues. Germline lookup yields CDR1 GTSNPN and CDR2 SVGIG (reference sequence). CDR3 nucleotides: TGTGCCTGGAGTGCAGGGACCTTGAACACTGAAGCTTTCTTT. It translates to CAWSAGTLNTEAFF.

This sequence joins TRBV9 and TRBJ2-3; 8 bases line up with TRBD2. Per germline, CDR1 SGDLS and CDR2 YYNGEE. This CDR3 is built from 14 residues. Trimming at V came to 4 bases and at J to 6 bases, leaving 7 bases not matched to a gene. The CDR3 DNA is TGTGCCAGCAGCCGGGGACTAGGGAGGGATACGCAGTATTTT. Translation: CASSRGLGRDTQYF. Drawing the rest from reference TRBV9 and TRBJ2-3, the complete variable domain is DSGVTQTPKHLITATGQRVTLRCSPRSGDLSVYWYQQSLDQGLQFLIQYYNGEERAKGNILERFSAQQFPDLHSELNLSSLELGDSALYFCASSRGLGRDTQYFGPGTRLTVL.

This clonotype was seen at least ten times. The rearrangement uses TRBV3-1 and TRBJ2-7; weak D call: TRBD1 (5 bases). V lost 0 bases, J lost 2 bases, and 8 bases lay in between. This CDR3 is built from 14 residues. Germline V gene sequence: CDR1 LGHDT, CDR2 YNNKEL (reference sequence). DNA for the CDR3: TGTGCCAGCAGCCAAGAGGGCAGGGCCTACGAGCAGTACTTC. It is translated as CASSQEGRAYEQYF.

This clonotype was seen more than once but under ten times. The chain uses TRBV12-3 or TRBV12-4 and TRBJ1-1, with 10 bases matching TRBD1. V lost 4 bases, J lost 5 bases, and 10 bases stayed unmatched. The CDR3 spans 16 residues. CDR3 DNA sequence: TGTGCCAGCAGTTACCCATGGACAGGGGGAAGGACTGAAGCTTTCTTT. It is translated as CASSYPWTGGRTEAFF.

This clonotype was seen a few times. The gene calls are TRBV11-3 and TRBJ2-1; D is tentatively TRBD1 or TRBD2 (5 bases each). The CDR3 runs 15 residues. Per germline, CDR1 SGHNT and CDR2 YENEEA. Trimming removed 5 bases from V and 4 bases from J, with 15 bases in between. The CDR3 is CASSIGPRGYNEQFF. The CDR3, as DNA: TGTGCCAGCAGCATCGGGCCGAGGGGTTACAATGAGCAGTTCTTC.

The chain combines TRBV20-1 with TRBJ2-7; the D is unclear. Germline-derived CDR1 and CDR2 are DFQATT and SNEGSKA (reference sequence). CDR3 size: 11 residues. The V and J ends lost 4 bases and 4 bases respectively, with 8 bases between them. CDR3 amino acids: CSATDGYEQYF. The CDR3 DNA follows: TGCAGTGCTACCGACGGGTACGAGCAGTACTTC.

This clonotype was counted only a few times. V is TRBV11-2 and J is TRBJ2-3; TRBD2 is a possible D gene (5 bases). The germline V gene has CDR1 SGHAT and CDR2 FQNNGV. This CDR3 comprises 17 residues. The V gene lost 3 bases and the J gene lost 2 bases, with 18 bases spanning the gap. CDR3: CASSFTSTGEPTDTQYF. For the CDR3, the DNA is TGTGCCAGCAGCTTCACATCTACCGGGGAACCCACAGATACGCAGTATTTT.

V gene TRBV7-6 combines with J gene TRBJ2-7, with 9 bases lining up with TRBD1. V dropped 3 bases and J dropped 1; count of bases not matched to a gene: 4. Per the germline V gene, CDR1 is SGHVS and CDR2 is FNYEAQ. This CDR3 spans 15 amino acids. CDR3 nucleotide sequence: TGTGCCAGCAGCTTGGAGACAGGGGGGTCCTACGAGCAGTACTTC. Translating it yields CASSLETGGSYEQYF.

The rearrangement uses TRBV19 and TRBJ2-1; TRBD2 aligns across 9 bases. The CDR3 is 17 amino acids. V shed 7 bases and J 9 bases; nucleotides not matched to a gene: 19. Germline V lookup: CDR1 LNHDA, CDR2 SQIVND (reference sequence). The CDR3 spells CASKAGAGGTSSGEQFF. The CDR3 region has the DNA TGTGCCAGTAAGGCAGGGGCGGGAGGGACTTCCTCTGGTGAGCAGTTCTTC.

This clonotype was found a few times. The CDR3 loop is CASSLGNIGAQPYEQYF. In DNA form, the CDR3 reads TGCGCCAGCAGCCTGGGGAACATAGGGGCGCAACCCTACGAGCAGTACTTC. The chain uses TRBV5-1 and TRBJ2-7; TRBD1 is a possible D gene (5 bases). The germline V gene has CDR1 SGHRS and CDR2 YFSETQ. The CDR3 extends over 17 amino acids. The V and J ends lost 4 bases and 2 bases respectively, with 22 bases between them.

The rearrangement links TRBV15 to TRBJ2-7, with TRBD1 matching over 8 bases. Germline lookup yields CDR1 LNHNV and CDR2 YYDKDF (reference sequence). Trimming cost V 1 base and J 1 base; bases outside gene matches: 6. The CDR3 sequence is 16 residues long. CDR3 in DNA: TGTGCCACCAGCAGAGCAGGGGGCTGGGGATCCTACGAGCAGTACTTC. This sequence encodes CATSRAGGWGSYEQYF.

The chain employs TRBV7-2 and TRBJ2-2; D may match TRBD1 or TRBD2 (5 bases each). V was clipped by 5 bases and J by 5 bases, with 21 bases between them. Germline-derived CDR1 and CDR2 are SGHTA and FQGNSA. The CDR3 covers 17 residues. In DNA, the CDR3 is TGTGCCAGCAGCCCCAAGGAAGGGACGTCAGGGACCGGGGAGCTGTTTTTT. This codes for CASSPKEGTSGTGELFF.

This clonotype was seen only a few times. The rearrangement links TRBV6-2 or TRBV6-3 to TRBJ2-7; 11 bases align to TRBD2. Germline values: CDR1 MNHEY, CDR2 SVGEGT. This CDR3 comprises 18 residues. Trimming removed 0 bases from V and 4 bases from J; junction bases left unmatched: 11. Here the CDR3 reads CASSYSTRKTSGAYEQYF. For the CDR3, the DNA is TGTGCCAGCAGTTACTCAACCAGAAAGACTAGCGGGGCTTACGAGCAGTACTTC.

This chain connects TRBV7-2 to TRBJ1-1; the D gene is possibly TRBD1 (6 bases). The V gene lost 0 bases and the J gene lost 6 bases, with 11 bases spanning the gap. Germline CDR1 reads SGHTA; CDR2 reads FQGNSA. This CDR3 comprises 14 residues. CDR3 amino acids: CASSLARGSAEAFF. The CDR3 region has the DNA TGTGCCAGCAGCTTAGCCAGGGGTAGCGCTGAAGCTTTCTTT. Together with reference TRBV7-2 and TRBJ1-1, the CDR3 gives the full variable domain: GAGVSQSPSNKVTEKGKDVELRCDPISGHTALYWYRQSLGQGLEFLIYFQGNSAPDKSGLPSDRFSAERTGGSVSTLTIQRTQQEDSAVYLCASSLARGSAEAFFGQGTRLTVV.

As concerns this clonotype: A read error may account for a junction end that differs from germline. The V and J genes are TRBV25-1 and TRBJ2-1; D call uncertain. The CDR3 is 16 amino acids. Germline V gene sequence: CDR1 MGHDK, CDR2 SYGVNS. This CDR3 reads CASSEFRGLSHKEQFF. The CDR3 coding sequence is TGTGCCAGCAGTGAATTTAGAGGCCTTTCCCACAAGGAGCAGTTCTTC.

J is TRBJ2-2 and V is TRBV19; TRBD2 might be the D (6 bases). Trimming took off 6 bases at V and 4 bases at J, with 12 bases between the two ends. The germline gives CDR1 LNHDA, CDR2 SQIVND (reference sequence). This CDR3 is 14 amino acids long. CDR3 DNA: TGTGCCAGTAGCCGGGGGAGCCTCACCGGGGAGCTGTTTTTT. Translating gives CASSRGSLTGELFF.

The rearrangement joins TRBV18 to TRBJ2-3; no clear D. This CDR3 contains 14 residues. V gave up 5 bases and J gave up 3 bases, with 12 bases separating them. Germline CDR1 reads KGHSH; CDR2 reads LQKENI. The CDR3 DNA reads TGTGCCAGCTCAACCAATAAGGGAACAGATACGCAGTATTTT. Translated: CASSTNKGTDTQYF. The full variable domain, rest sourced from reference TRBV18 and TRBJ2-3, is NAGVMQNPRHLVRRRGQEARLRCSPMKGHSHVYWYRQLPEEGLKFMVYLQKENIIDESGMPKERFSAEFPKEGPSILRIQQVVRGDSAAYFCASSTNKGTDTQYFGPGTRLTVL.